This T cell receptor beta chain was observed in a study of T cells in tuberculosis. Using immunoSEQ multiplex PCR, the repertoire was profiled, and TCRdb retains in-frame clones only, with some absent. The sample holds 20,000 to 25,000 clones, around 89% seen once. V lost 10 bases and J 2 bases, leaving 13 bases between the germline ends. The germline V gene has CDR1 SNHLY and CDR2 FYNNEI. The CDR3 totals 13 residues. Input material: PBMCs. This chain joins TRBV2 and TRBJ2-3; D may be TRBD1 (5 bases). The clonotype comes from a donor aged 10 to 29 with latent tuberculosis or without tuberculosis infection. In DNA, the CDR3 is TGTGCCACGAAGGGGCTTCTCACAGATACGCAGTATTTT. Protein sequence: CATKGLLTDTQYF.